Given below is one T cell receptor (beta chain) in context. Antigen specificity is unknown. The data belong to a study of T cell responses to AZD1222 COVID-19 vaccine. Sequencing was performed with immunoSEQ multiplex PCR; in TCRdb, only in-frame clones are kept and a portion is missing. The sample consists of 95,000 to 120,000 clones, approximately 89% of them appearing once. General observations from the study: At 160-218 and 743-854, vaccine-associated CD4 TCRs were dominant, and they spanned spike. After two AZD1222 doses, spike-specific TCR breadth and depth rose versus day 0.

The V and J ends lost 0 bases and 4 bases respectively, with 15 bases between them. Germline CDR1 and CDR2: SGHTA and FQGNSA. This CDR3 contains 16 residues. This rearrangement joins TRBV7-2 to TRBJ1-2; no reliable D call. The clonotype originates from an adult in good health. The sample here was peripheral blood, taken on day 0 of MenACWY control vaccination. This chain's CDR3 is CASSLALFNRIYGYTF. Here the CDR3 DNA reads TGTGCCAGCAGCTTAGCGCTTTTTAACAGAATCTATGGCTACACCTTC.